These 22 T cell receptor beta chains came from one sample sequenced in a study of T cell responses to AZD1222 COVID-19 vaccine. The table came from immunoSEQ multiplex PCR; TCRdb's copy has only in-frame clones and leaves some out. The profile covers approximately 200,000 clones, with 85% to 90% appearing a single time and 2.7% taken by the ten largest. The starting material was peripheral blood, obtained on day 0 of MenACWY control vaccination. The receptors shown here come from an adult in good health.

V and J are TRBV19 and TRBJ2-3; D perhaps matches TRBD1 (6 bases). The CDR3 sequence is 15 residues long. Trimming left V 5 bases short and J 2 bases short, with 14 bases between. In germline, CDR1 is LNHDA, CDR2 SQIVND (reference sequence). The CDR3 loop reads CASSVRDTHTDTQYF. In DNA form, the CDR3 reads TGTGCCAGTAGTGTCCGGGACACCCACACAGATACGCAGTATTTT.

The chain couples TRBV9 to TRBJ1-2, with 9 bases identical to TRBD1. CDR3 size: 13 residues. Trimming at V came to 3 bases and at J to 6 bases, leaving 3 bases not matched to a gene. Germline V lookup: CDR1 SGDLS, CDR2 YYNGEE. This chain's CDR3 is CASSATGGNGYTF. In nucleotides, the CDR3 is TGTGCCAGCAGCGCCACAGGGGGCAATGGCTACACCTTC.

Only a few counts were recorded for this clone. Other DNA sequences in the same sample also yield this CDR3. The rearrangement links TRBV15 to TRBJ1-3, with D possibly matching TRBD1 (6 bases). This CDR3 comprises 15 residues. Germline V lookup: CDR1 LNHNV, CDR2 YYDKDF (reference sequence). V lost 0 bases to trimming and J lost 4 bases, with 10 bases between them. The CDR3 DNA follows: TGTGCCACCAGCAGAGACAGGGGCTCGGGAAACACCATATATTTT. It specifies CATSRDRGSGNTIYF.

The chain combines TRBV9 with TRBJ1-1, with D perhaps TRBD1 (5 bases). Trimming cost V 3 bases and J 0 bases, with 9 bases left between them. In germline, CDR1 is SGDLS, CDR2 YYNGEE. The CDR3 totals 14 residues. The CDR3 region is CASSAGALNTEAFF. CDR3 coding DNA: TGTGCCAGCAGCGCCGGGGCGCTGAACACTGAAGCTTTCTTT.

This clone has only one observation. V is TRBV28 and J is TRBJ1-5, with D hard to call. Germline-derived CDR1 and CDR2 are MDHEN and SYDVKM. There are 15 residues in the CDR3. V lost 5 bases to trimming and J lost 1 base, with 12 bases between them. The CDR3 region has the DNA TGTGCCAGCAGTCTTTGGACTAGAAGCAATCAGCCCCAGCATTTT. Encoded protein: CASSLWTRSNQPQHF.

Only a few counts were recorded for this clone. The chain uses TRBV27 and TRBJ1-4; D is undetermined. The ends were cut back, 11 bases at V and 4 bases at J, with 20 bases in the middle. The CDR3 has 15 residues. Germline CDR1 and CDR2: MNHEY and SMNVEV (reference sequence). The CDR3 reads CACFISQWGNEKLFF. CDR3 DNA sequence: TGTGCCTGCTTCATATCTCAGTGGGGTAATGAAAAACTGTTTTTT.

The chain recombines TRBV6-5 with TRBJ1-1; TRBD1 is a possible D gene (6 bases). Germline V CDR1 and CDR2: MNHEY, SVGAGI. This CDR3 spans 13 amino acids. Trimming removed 8 bases from V and 5 bases from J, with 15 bases in between. The CDR3 spells CASGAPGATEAFF. For the CDR3, the DNA is TGTGCCAGCGGAGCCCCAGGGGCTACTGAAGCTTTCTTT.

The chain links TRBV4-2 to TRBJ2-3; 7 bases are shared with TRBD2. In germline, CDR1 is LGHNA, CDR2 YNFKEQ. The V gene end was trimmed by 4 bases and the J gene end by 4 bases; junction bases not matched to a gene: 14. The CDR3 extends over 17 amino acids. CDR3 nucleotide sequence: TGTGCCAGCAGCCCACTTCTACCAGCGGGAAAGTCAGATACGCAGTATTTT. As protein: CASSPLLPAGKSDTQYF.

This clone was seen just once. The CDR3 region is CASSWRASTDTQYF. The CDR3 DNA follows: TGTGCCAGTAGTTGGCGGGCTAGCACAGATACGCAGTATTTT. The chain uses TRBV19 and TRBJ2-3; tentative D call: TRBD2 (5 bases). V was pared by 5 bases and J by 0 bases, with 9 bases between. This CDR3 comprises 14 residues. Germline CDR1 LNHDA, CDR2 SQIVND (reference sequence).

This rearrangement joins TRBV27 to TRBJ1-6; no clear D. The CDR3 extends over 15 amino acids. V dropped 2 bases and J dropped 0 bases, with 5 bases sitting between them. Germline assignment: CDR1 MNHEY and CDR2 SMNVEV (reference sequence). CDR3 sequence: CASSLEGSYNSPLHF. The CDR3 DNA is TGTGCCAGCAGTTTAGAGGGCTCCTATAATTCACCCCTCCACTTT.

The chain couples TRBV19 to TRBJ1-5; D gene ambiguous. CDR1 and CDR2 from the germline V gene are LNHDA and SQIVND (reference sequence). The V end was cut by 5 bases, the J end by 3 bases, with 14 bases between. The CDR3 loop spans 15 amino acids. In nucleotides, the CDR3 is TGTGCCAGTAGTCTTGCATGGAACAACAATCAGCCCCAGCATTTT. Translated, it gives CASSLAWNNNQPQHF.

This clone was seen a handful of times. V gene TRBV9 combines with J gene TRBJ1-3, with D possibly being TRBD1 (6 bases). The CDR3 totals 17 residues. Germline V lookup: CDR1 SGDLS, CDR2 YYNGEE. Trimming left V 3 bases short and J 8 bases short, with 24 bases between. CDR3 loop: CASSGVNVGLRGDTIYF. The CDR3 DNA follows: TGTGCCAGCAGCGGCGTAAACGTAGGACTCAGGGGCGACACCATATATTTT. Filled out from reference TRBV9 and TRBJ1-3, the complete variable domain reads DSGVTQTPKHLITATGQRVTLRCSPRSGDLSVYWYQQSLDQGLQFLIQYYNGEERAKGNILERFSAQQFPDLHSELNLSSLELGDSALYFCASSGVNVGLRGDTIYFGEGSWLTVV.

The rearrangement links TRBV6-5 to TRBJ2-7; 7 bases match TRBD1. Germline V gene lookup returns CDR1 MNHEY and CDR2 SVGAGI. This CDR3 is built from 15 residues. J was trimmed by 2 bases and V by 5 bases; bases with no gene match: 9. The DNA for the CDR3 is TGTGCCAGCAGTACCGCTGGGACAGAACCCTACGAGCAGTACTTC. Residues: CASSTAGTEPYEQYF.

The CDR3 DNA reads as TGTGCCAGCAGCTTAGTTGCGGGACAGGGCTATGGCTACACCTTC. It codes for CASSLVAGQGYGYTF. The chain recombines TRBV11-2 with TRBJ1-2, with 9 bases aligning to TRBD1. This CDR3 is built from 15 residues. Germline V CDR1 and CDR2: SGHAT, FQNNGV. The trim removed 1 base at V and 4 bases at J, leaving 4 bases unmatched.

The rearrangement joins TRBV19 to TRBJ1-5; 9 bases are shared with TRBD1. Germline V lookup: CDR1 LNHDA, CDR2 SQIVND (reference sequence). Unmatched junction bases numbered 1, after V lost 4 bases and J lost 0 bases. This CDR3 has 15 amino acids. The CDR3 protein is CASSRTGDSNQPQHF. CDR3 coding DNA: TGTGCCAGTAGTAGGACAGGGGATAGCAATCAGCCCCAGCATTTT.

The gene calls are TRBV9 and TRBJ1-3, with D possibly matching TRBD1 (6 bases). This CDR3 is 14 amino acids long. Germline assignment: CDR1 SGDLS and CDR2 YYNGEE. V was cut by 2 bases and J by 4 bases, with 10 bases left in between. The CDR3 here is CASSVQGYGNTIYF. The CDR3 DNA is TGTGCCAGCAGCGTCCAGGGGTACGGAAACACCATATATTTT.

The chain has TRBV20-1 and TRBJ2-1, with TRBD2 identical over 12 bases. The germline gives CDR1 DFQATT, CDR2 SNEGSKA (reference sequence). This CDR3 has 18 residues. With V trimmed by 3 bases and J by 0 bases, 9 bases remained unmatched. DNA of the CDR3: TGCAGTGCTAGTCCCGCTAGCGGGAGGGCCAGCTCCTACAATGAGCAGTTCTTC. Translated, it gives CSASPASGRASSYNEQFF.

This chain uses TRBV11-2 with TRBJ2-2; TRBD1 matches 9 bases. Germline loops: CDR1 SGHAT, CDR2 FQNNGV. With V trimmed by 7 bases and J by 4 bases, 7 bases remained unmatched. The CDR3 has 15 amino acids. CDR3 sequence: CASNFGTGLTGELFF. CDR3 DNA: TGTGCCAGCAACTTTGGGACAGGGCTCACCGGGGAGCTGTTTTTT.

The chain employs TRBV5-1 and TRBJ2-3; unclear D gene. This CDR3 has 16 residues. Germline CDR1 is SGHRS and CDR2 is YFSETQ. Deletions cut 0 bases from V and 9 bases from J, with 20 bases between. The CDR3, as DNA: TGCGCCAGCAGCTTGGCCGGCGGCATCGCGCAAGGGACGCAGTATTTT. Protein product: CASSLAGGIAQGTQYF. The full variable domain, in which reference TRBV5-1 and TRBJ2-3 provide the parts outside the CDR3, is KAGVTQTPRYLIKTRGQQVTLSCSPISGHRSVSWYQQTPGQGLQFLFEYFSETQRNKGNFPGRFSGRQFSNSRSEMNVSTLELGDSALYLCASSLAGGIAQGTQYFGPGTRLTVL.

In its sample, this clone was seen once. The chain joins TRBV9 to TRBJ2-3, with a possible D match to TRBD2 (6 bases). The V end was cut by 2 bases, the J end by 4 bases, with 11 bases between. The CDR3 covers 14 residues. Per germline, CDR1 SGDLS and CDR2 YYNGEE. CDR3 residues: CASSVRGEADTQYF. As DNA, the CDR3 is TGTGCCAGCAGCGTGAGAGGGGAGGCAGATACGCAGTATTTT.

The V and J genes are TRBV7-2 and TRBJ2-7, with TRBD2 matching over 8 bases. Per the germline V gene, CDR1 is SGHTA and CDR2 is FQGNSA. This CDR3 contains 16 residues. V was pared by 2 bases and J by 1 base, with 7 bases of the junction left unmatched. Here the CDR3 DNA reads TGTGCCAGCAGCTTAAATGGCGGGGGGTTTTCCTACGAGCAGTACTTC. It codes for CASSLNGGGFSYEQYF.

This clone was observed once. The chain's CDR3 is CASSYSPLQNYGYTF. The DNA for the CDR3 is TGTGCCAGCAGTTACTCCCCCCTTCAGAACTATGGCTACACCTTC. This chain joins TRBV6-5 and TRBJ1-2, with D unresolved. CDR1 and CDR2 (germline): MNHEY, SVGAGI. The CDR3 totals 15 residues. The V and J ends lost 0 bases and 2 bases respectively, with 10 bases between them.